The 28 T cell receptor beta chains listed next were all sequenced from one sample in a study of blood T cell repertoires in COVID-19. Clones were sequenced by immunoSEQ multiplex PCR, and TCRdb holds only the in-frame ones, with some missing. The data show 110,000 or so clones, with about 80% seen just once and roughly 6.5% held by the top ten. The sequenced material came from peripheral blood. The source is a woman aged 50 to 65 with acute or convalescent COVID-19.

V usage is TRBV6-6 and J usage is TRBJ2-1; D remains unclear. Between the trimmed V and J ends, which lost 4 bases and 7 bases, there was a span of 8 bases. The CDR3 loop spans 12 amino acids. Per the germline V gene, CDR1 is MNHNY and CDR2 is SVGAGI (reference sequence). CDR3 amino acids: CASSSVRNEQFF. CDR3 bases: TGTGCCAGCAGTTCGGTTAGAAATGAGCAGTTCTTC.

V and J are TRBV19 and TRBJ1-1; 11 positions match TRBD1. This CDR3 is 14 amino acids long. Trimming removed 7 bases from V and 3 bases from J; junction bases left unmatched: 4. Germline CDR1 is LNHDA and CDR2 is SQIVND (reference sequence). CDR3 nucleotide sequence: TGTGCCAGTACTAGGGACAGGGGGGACACTGAAGCTTTCTTT. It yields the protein CASTRDRGDTEAFF.

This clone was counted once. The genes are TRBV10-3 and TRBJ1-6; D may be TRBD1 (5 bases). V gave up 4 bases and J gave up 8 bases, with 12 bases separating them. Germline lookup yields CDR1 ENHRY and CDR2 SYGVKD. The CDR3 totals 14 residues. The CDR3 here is CAISGTRGDSPLHF. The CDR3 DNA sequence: TGTGCCATCAGTGGGACTCGGGGGGATTCACCCCTCCACTTT.

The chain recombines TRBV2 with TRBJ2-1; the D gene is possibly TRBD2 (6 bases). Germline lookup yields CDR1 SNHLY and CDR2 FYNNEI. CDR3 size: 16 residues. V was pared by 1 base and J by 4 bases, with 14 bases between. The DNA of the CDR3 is TGTGCCAGCAGTGAAGGGGGACTGGTTGGATACAATGAGCAGTTCTTC. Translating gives CASSEGGLVGYNEQFF.

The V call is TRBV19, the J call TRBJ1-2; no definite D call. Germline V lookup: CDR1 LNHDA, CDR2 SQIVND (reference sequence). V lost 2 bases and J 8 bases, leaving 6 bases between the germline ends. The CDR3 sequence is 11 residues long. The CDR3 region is CASSIRLGYTF. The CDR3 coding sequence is TGTGCCAGTAGTATACGTCTGGGCTACACCTTC.

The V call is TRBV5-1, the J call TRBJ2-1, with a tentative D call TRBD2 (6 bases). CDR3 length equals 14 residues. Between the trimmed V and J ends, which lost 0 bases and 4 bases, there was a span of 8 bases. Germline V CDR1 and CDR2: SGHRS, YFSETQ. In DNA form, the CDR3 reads TGCGCCAGCAGCTTGGACGCGGGGTACAATGAGCAGTTCTTC. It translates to CASSLDAGYNEQFF.

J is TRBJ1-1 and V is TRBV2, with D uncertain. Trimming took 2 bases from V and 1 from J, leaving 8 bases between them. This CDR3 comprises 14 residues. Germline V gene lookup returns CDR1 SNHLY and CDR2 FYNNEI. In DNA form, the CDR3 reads TGTGCCAGCAGTGAATGGCAAGAGAACACTGAAGCTTTCTTT. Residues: CASSEWQENTEAFF.

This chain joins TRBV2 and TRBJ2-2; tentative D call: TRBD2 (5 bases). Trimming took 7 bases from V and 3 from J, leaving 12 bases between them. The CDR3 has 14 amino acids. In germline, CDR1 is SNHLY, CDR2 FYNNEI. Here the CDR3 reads CASTGSWDTGELFF. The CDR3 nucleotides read TGTGCCAGCACGGGGTCATGGGACACCGGGGAGCTGTTTTTT.

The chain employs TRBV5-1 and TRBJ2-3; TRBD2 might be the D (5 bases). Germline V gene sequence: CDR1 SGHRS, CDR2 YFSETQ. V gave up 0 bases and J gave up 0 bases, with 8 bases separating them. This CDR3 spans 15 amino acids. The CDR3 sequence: CASSLVSASTDTQYF. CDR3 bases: TGCGCCAGCAGCTTGGTTAGCGCAAGCACAGATACGCAGTATTTT.

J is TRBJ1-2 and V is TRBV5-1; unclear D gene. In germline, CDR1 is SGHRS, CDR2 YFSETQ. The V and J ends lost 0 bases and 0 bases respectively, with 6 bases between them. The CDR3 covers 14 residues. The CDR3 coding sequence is TGCGCCAGCAGCTTGGACAGAACTAACTATGGCTACACCTTC. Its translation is CASSLDRTNYGYTF.

CDR3 sequence (DNA): TGTGCCATCCGATCGCTCGCGGATCAGCCCCAGCATTTT. The encoded protein is CAIRSLADQPQHF. The chain couples TRBV10-3 to TRBJ1-5; no clear D gene. Germline V gene lookup returns CDR1 ENHRY and CDR2 SYGVKD. The ends were cut back, 8 bases at V and 5 bases at J, with 13 bases in the middle. The CDR3 spans 13 residues.

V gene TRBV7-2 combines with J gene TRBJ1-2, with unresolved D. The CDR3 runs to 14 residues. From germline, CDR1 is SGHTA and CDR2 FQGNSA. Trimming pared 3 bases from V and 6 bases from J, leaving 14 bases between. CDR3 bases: TGTGCCAGCAGCTTCCCTGAAGGGAGACATGGCTACACCTTC. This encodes CASSFPEGRHGYTF.

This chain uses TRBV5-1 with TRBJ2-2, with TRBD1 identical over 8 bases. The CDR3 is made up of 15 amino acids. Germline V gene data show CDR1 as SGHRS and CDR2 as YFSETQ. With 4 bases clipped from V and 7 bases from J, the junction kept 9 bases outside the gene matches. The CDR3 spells CASSGGTGGIGELFF. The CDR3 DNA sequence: TGCGCCAGCAGCGGCGGGACAGGTGGTATCGGGGAGCTGTTTTTT.

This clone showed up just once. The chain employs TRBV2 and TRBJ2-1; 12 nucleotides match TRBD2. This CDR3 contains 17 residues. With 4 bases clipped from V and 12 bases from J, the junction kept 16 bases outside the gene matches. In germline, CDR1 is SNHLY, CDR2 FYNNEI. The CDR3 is CASSGRLAGESKRGQFF. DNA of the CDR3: TGTGCCAGCAGTGGACGACTAGCGGGGGAGTCCAAACGGGGGCAGTTCTTC.

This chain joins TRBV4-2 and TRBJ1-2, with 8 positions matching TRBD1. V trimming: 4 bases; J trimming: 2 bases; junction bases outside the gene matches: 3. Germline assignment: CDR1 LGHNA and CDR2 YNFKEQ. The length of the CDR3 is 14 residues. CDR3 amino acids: CASSPRTGNYGYTF. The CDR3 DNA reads TGTGCCAGCAGCCCCCGGACAGGGAACTATGGCTACACCTTC.

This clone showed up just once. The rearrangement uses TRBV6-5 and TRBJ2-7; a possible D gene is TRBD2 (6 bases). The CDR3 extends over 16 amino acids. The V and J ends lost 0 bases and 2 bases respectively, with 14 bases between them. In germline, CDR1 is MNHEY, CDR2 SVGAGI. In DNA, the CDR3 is TGTGCCAGCAGTTACTCGGGGGGAATTCCCCCCTACGAGCAGTACTTC. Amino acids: CASSYSGGIPPYEQYF.

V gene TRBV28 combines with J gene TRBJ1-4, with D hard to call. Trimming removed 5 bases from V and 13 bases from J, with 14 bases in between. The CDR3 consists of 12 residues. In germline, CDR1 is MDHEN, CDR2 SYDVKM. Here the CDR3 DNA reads TGTGCCAGCAGTCTGACACGATCTTCACTGTTTTTT. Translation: CASSLTRSSLFF. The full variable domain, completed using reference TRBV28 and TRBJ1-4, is DVKVTQSSRYLVKRTGEKVFLECVQDMDHENMFWYRQDPGLGLRLIYFSYDVKMKEKGDIPEGYSVSREKKERFSLILESASTNQTSMYLCASSLTRSSLFFGSGTQLSVL.

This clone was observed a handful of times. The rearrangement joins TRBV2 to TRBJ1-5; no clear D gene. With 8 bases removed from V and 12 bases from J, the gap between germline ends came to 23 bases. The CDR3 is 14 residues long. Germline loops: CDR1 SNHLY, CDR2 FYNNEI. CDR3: CASVLGGSLGVQHF. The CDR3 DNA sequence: TGTGCCAGCGTACTCGGAGGGAGTTTAGGAGTCCAGCATTTT.

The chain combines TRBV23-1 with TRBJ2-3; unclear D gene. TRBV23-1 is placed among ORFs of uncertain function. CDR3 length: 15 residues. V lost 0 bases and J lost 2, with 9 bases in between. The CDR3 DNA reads TGCGCCAGCAGTCAATCGCGCTTACTCACAGATACGCAGTATTTT. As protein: CASSQSRLLTDTQYF.

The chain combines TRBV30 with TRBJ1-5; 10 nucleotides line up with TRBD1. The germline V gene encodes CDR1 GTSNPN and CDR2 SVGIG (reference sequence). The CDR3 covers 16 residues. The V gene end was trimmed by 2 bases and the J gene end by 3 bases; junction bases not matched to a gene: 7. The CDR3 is CAWSKGQGPINQPQHF. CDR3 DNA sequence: TGTGCCTGGAGTAAGGGACAGGGGCCGATCAATCAGCCCCAGCATTTT.

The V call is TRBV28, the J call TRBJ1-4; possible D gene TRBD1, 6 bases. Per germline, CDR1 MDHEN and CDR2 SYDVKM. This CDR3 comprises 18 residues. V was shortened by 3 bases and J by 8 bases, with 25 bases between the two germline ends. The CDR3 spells CASSLSLPVSGVGEKLFF. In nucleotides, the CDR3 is TGTGCCAGCAGTTTGTCCCTCCCCGTTTCAGGGGTCGGCGAAAAACTGTTTTTT.

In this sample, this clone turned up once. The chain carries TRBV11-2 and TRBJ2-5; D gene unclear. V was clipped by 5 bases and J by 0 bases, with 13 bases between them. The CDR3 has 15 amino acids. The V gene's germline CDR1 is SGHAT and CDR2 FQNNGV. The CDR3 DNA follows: TGTGCCAGCAGCCCCCAGACTTCCTACCAAGAGACCCAGTACTTC. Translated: CASSPQTSYQETQYF.

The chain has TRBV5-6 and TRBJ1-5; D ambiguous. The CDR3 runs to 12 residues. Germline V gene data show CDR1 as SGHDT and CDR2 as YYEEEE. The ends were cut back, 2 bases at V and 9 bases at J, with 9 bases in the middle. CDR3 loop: CASSLPGSPQHF. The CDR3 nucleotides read TGTGCCAGCAGCTTACCGGGATCGCCCCAGCATTTT.

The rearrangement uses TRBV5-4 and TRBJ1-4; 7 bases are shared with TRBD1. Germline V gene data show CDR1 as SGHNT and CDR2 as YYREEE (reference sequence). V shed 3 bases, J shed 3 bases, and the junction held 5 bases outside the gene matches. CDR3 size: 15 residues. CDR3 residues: CASSYTGEANEKLFF. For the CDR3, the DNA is TGTGCCAGCAGCTACACAGGGGAAGCTAATGAAAAACTGTTTTTT.

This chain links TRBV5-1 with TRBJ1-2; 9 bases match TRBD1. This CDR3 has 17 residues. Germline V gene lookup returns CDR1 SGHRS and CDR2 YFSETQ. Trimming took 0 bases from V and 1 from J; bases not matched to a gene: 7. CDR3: CASSLVVTGGSNYGYTF. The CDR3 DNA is TGCGCCAGCAGCTTGGTCGTGACAGGGGGGAGTAACTATGGCTACACCTTC. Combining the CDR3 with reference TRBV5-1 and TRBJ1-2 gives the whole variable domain KAGVTQTPRYLIKTRGQQVTLSCSPISGHRSVSWYQQTPGQGLQFLFEYFSETQRNKGNFPGRFSGRQFSNSRSEMNVSTLELGDSALYLCASSLVVTGGSNYGYTFGSGTRLTVV.

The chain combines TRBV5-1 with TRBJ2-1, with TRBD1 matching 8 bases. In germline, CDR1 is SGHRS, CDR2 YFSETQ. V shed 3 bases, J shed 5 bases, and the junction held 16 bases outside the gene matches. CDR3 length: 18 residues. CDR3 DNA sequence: TGCGCCAGCAGCTCCACCGTGAGACAGGGGTACGTCCACAATGAGCAGTTCTTC. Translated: CASSSTVRQGYVHNEQFF.

The CDR3 loop is CASSSGSTDTQYF. Here the CDR3 DNA reads TGTGCCAGCAGCTCAGGGAGCACAGATACGCAGTATTTT. The chain carries TRBV7-9 and TRBJ2-3, with D maybe TRBD1 (5 bases). The V gene's germline CDR1 is SEHNR and CDR2 FQNEAQ (reference sequence). The CDR3 spans 13 residues. Trimming took 4 bases from V and 0 from J, leaving 5 bases between them.

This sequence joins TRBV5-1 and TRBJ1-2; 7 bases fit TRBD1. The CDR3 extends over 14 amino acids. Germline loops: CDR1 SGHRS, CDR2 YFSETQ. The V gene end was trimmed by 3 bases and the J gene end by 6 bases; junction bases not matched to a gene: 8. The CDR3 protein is CASSYTGTVDGYTF. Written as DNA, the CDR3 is TGCGCCAGCAGCTACACGGGGACAGTTGATGGCTACACCTTC.